This is a list of T cell receptor beta chains from one sample in a study of blood T cell repertoires in COVID-19. This table comes from immunoSEQ multiplex PCR, and its TCRdb copy is limited to in-frame clones, with some not included. This table has approximately 130,000 clones, approximately 83% appearing once. Sequencing used peripheral blood. The receptors shown here come from a woman aged 50 to 60 who had recovered from COVID-19. The CDR3 runs from the conserved cysteine through the conserved F or W. D genes are given only for firm matches. A row's size may be missing; if present it is once, few, many or a size class.

CASASGTDTQYF TGTGCCAGCGCTAGCGGCACAGATACGCAGTATTTT TRBV14 once NA TRBJ2-3
CASKRRGLNTGELFF TGTGCCAGCAAGAGGCGGGGCTTAAACACCGGGGAGCTGTTTTTT TRBV27 few NA TRBJ2-2
CASSPGQGYAGYTF TGCGCCAGCAGCCCGGGACAGGGGTATGCTGGCTACACCTTC TRBV10-1 NA TRBD1 TRBJ1-2
CAWSGQGGNQPQHF TGTGCCTGGAGTGGCCAGGGTGGCAATCAGCCCCAGCATTTT TRBV30 NA NA TRBJ1-5
CASSWEGARGKLFF TGTGCCAGCAGCTGGGAAGGGGCTCGCGGAAAACTGTTTTTT TRBV7-9 NA NA TRBJ1-4
CASVSGGPETMGGFF TGTGCCAGCGTTAGCGGGGGCCCGGAGACGATGGGGGGGTTCTTC TRBV28 once TRBD2 TRBJ2-1
CAISDVYGYTF TGTGCCATCAGTGACGTCTATGGCTACACCTTC TRBV10-3 many NA TRBJ1-2
CASRDREETQYF TGTGCCAGCAGGGACAGGGAAGAGACCCAGTACTTC TRBV6-6 once TRBD1 TRBJ2-5
CASLDPSGPSTDTQYF TGTGCCAGCCTCGACCCTAGCGGACCTAGCACAGATACGCAGTATTTT TRBV28 NA TRBD2 TRBJ2-3
CASSLEGNRGYTF TGTGCCAGCAGCTTGGAGGGGAATAGGGGCTACACCTTC TRBV7-9 NA NA TRBJ1-2
CAWSRWGGTEAFF TGTGCCTGGAGTAGGTGGGGGGGCACTGAAGCTTTCTTT TRBV30 NA NA TRBJ1-1
CASSLELNQPQHF TGCGCCAGCAGCTTGGAACTTAATCAGCCCCAGCATTTT TRBV5-1 NA NA TRBJ1-5
CAGGRLIGGYTF TGTGCCGGAGGAAGGCTAATTGGGGGCTACACCTTC TRBV30 few NA TRBJ1-2
CASSYRGSGAFF TGTGCCAGCAGTTACAGGGGGAGTGGAGCTTTCTTT TRBV6-5 NA NA TRBJ1-1
CASSGQGGYEQYF TGTGCCAGCAGTGGACAGGGGGGCTACGAGCAGTACTTC TRBV2 NA TRBD1 TRBJ2-7
CASRKPGLAGAGEQFF TGTGCCAGCAGGAAACCGGGACTAGCGGGAGCGGGTGAGCAGTTCTTC TRBV7-3 once TRBD2 TRBJ2-1
CASSYVGQAWGPQHF TGTGCCAGCAGTTACGTGGGACAGGCCTGGGGGCCCCAGCATTTT TRBV6-6 NA TRBD1 TRBJ1-5